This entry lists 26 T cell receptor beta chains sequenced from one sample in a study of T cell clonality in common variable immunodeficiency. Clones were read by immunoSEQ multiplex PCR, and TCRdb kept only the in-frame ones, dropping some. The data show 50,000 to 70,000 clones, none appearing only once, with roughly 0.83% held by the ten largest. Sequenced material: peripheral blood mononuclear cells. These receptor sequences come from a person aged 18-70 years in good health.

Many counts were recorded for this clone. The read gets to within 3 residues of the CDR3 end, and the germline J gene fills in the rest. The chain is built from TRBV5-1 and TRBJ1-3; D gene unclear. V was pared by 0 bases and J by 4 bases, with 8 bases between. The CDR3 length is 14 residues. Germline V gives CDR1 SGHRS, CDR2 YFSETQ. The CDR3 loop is CASSLVGEGNTIYF. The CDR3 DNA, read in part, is TGCGCCAGCAGCTTGGTGGGCGAGGGAAACACC.

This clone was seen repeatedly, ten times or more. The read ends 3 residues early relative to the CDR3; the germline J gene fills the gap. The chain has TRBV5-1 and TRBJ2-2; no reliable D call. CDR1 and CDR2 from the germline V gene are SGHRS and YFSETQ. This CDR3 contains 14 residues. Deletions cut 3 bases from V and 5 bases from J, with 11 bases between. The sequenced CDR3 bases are TGCGCCAGCAGCTCCCTAAAGGGTACCGGGGAG. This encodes CASSSLKGTGE. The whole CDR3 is CASSSLKGTGELFF.

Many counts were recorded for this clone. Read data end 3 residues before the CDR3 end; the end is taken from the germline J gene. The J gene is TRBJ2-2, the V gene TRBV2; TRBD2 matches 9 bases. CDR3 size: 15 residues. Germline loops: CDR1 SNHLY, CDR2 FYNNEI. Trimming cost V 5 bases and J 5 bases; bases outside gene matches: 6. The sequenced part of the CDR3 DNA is TGTGCCAGCAGTTTAGCGGGAGAGAGGACCGGGGAG. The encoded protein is CASSLAGERTGE. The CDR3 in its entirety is CASSLAGERTGELFF.

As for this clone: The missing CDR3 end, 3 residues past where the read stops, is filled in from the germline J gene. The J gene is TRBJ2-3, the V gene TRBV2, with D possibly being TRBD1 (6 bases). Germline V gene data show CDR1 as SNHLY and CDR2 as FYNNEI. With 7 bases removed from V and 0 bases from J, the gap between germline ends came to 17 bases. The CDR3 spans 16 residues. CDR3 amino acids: CASTLAGTKSTDTQYF. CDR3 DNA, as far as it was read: TGTGCCAGCACCTTGGCCGGGACAAAAAGCACAGATACG.

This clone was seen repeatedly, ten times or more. The CDR3 bases that were read are TGTGCCAGCAGCCACGGGGGGGAT. It translates to CASSHGGD. The entire CDR3 protein is CASSHGGDAFF. This rearrangement joins TRBV7-9 to TRBJ1-1; D is possibly TRBD1 (5 bases). The read comes to an end 3 residues before the CDR3 does, leaving the germline J gene to fill in the end. CDR1 and CDR2 (germline): SEHNR, FQNEAQ (reference sequence). The CDR3 covers 11 residues.

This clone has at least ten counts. The part of the CDR3 DNA that was read is TGCGCCAGCAGCCAAGAGGACAGGGATCAAGAGACC. This translates into CASSQEDRDQET. The entire CDR3 is CASSQEDRDQETQYF. The chain recombines TRBV4-1 with TRBJ2-5; the match to TRBD1 covers 8 bases. The read finishes 3 residues shy of the CDR3 end, and the germline J gene is used to complete it. The CDR3 has 15 amino acids. CDR1 and CDR2 from the germline V gene are MGHRA and YSYEKL. The J segment lost 2 bases and the V segment lost 0 bases, leaving 2 bases of the junction unmatched.

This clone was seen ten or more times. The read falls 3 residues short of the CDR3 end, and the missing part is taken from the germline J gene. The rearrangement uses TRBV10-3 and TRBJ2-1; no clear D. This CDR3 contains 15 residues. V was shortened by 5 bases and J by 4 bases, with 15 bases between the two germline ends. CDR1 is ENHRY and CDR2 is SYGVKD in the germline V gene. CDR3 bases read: TGTGCCATCAGTCCGATATCGGCGGTTTACAATGAG. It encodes CAISPISAVYNE. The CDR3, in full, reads CAISPISAVYNEQFF.

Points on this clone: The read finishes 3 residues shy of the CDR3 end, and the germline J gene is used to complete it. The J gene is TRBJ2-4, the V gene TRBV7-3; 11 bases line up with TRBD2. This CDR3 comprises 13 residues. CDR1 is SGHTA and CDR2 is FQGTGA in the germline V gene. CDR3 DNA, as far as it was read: TGTGCCAGCAGCCCTTTAACTAGCGGGAGT. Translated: CASSPLTSGS. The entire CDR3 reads CASSPLTSGSQYF.

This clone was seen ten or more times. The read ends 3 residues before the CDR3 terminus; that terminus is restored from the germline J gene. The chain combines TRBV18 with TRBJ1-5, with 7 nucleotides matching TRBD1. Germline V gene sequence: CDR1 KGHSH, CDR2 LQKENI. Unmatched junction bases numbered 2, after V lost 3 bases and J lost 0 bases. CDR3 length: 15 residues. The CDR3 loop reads CASSPGQNSNQPQHF. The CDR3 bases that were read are TGTGCCAGCTCACCGGGACAGAATAGCAATCAGCCC.

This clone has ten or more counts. The CDR3 is CASSAGFRNSPLHF. The part of the CDR3 DNA that was read is TGTGCCAGCAGCGCCGGGTTCCGGAATTCACCC. V and J are TRBV7-2 and TRBJ1-6; the D is unclear. The DNA ends 3 residues before the CDR3 does, and the rest of the CDR3 is filled in from the germline J gene. The CDR3 runs to 14 residues. Germline CDR1 and CDR2: SGHTA and FQGNSA. V lost 5 bases to trimming and J lost 7 bases, with 12 bases between them.

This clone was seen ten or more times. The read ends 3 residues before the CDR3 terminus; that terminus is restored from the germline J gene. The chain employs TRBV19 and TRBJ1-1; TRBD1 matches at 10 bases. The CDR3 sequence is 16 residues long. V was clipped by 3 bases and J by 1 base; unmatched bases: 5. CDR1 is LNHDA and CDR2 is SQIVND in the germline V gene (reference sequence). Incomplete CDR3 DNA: TGTGCCAGTAGTATGAGGGGACAGGGGAGGAACACTGAA. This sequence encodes CASSMRGQGRNTE. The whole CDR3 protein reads CASSMRGQGRNTEAFF.

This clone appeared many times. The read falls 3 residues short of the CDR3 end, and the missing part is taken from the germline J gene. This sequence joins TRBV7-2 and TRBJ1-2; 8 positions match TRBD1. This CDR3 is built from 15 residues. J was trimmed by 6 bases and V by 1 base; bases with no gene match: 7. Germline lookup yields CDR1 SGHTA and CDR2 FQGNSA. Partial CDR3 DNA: TGTGCCAGCAGCTTAGGGACAGGGAATGTTAATGGC. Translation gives CASSLGTGNVNG. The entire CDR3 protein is CASSLGTGNVNGYTF.

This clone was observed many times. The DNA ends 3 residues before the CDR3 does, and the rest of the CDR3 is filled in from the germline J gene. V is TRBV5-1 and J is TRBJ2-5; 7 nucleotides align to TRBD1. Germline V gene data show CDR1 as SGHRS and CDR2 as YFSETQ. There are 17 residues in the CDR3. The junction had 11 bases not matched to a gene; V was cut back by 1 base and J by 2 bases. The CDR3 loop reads CASSLSWQGVGQETQYF. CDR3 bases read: TGCGCCAGCAGCTTGAGTTGGCAGGGGGTTGGACAAGAGACC.

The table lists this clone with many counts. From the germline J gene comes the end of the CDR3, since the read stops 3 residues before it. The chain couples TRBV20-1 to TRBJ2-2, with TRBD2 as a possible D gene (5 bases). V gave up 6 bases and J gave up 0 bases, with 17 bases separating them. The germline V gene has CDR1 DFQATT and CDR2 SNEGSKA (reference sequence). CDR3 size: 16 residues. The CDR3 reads CSAPSAGTANTGELFF. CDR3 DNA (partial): TGCAGTGCCCCAAGCGCGGGTACCGCGAACACCGGGGAG.

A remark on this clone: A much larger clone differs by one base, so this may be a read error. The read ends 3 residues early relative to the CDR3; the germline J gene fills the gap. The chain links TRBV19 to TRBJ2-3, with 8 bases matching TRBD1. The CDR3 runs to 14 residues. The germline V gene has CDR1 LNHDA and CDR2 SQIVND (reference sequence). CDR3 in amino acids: CASSIGTGYQPQYF. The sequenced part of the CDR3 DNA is TGTGCCAGTAGTATCGGGACAGGATATCAGCCG. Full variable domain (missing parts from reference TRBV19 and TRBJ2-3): DGGITQSPKYLFRKEGQNVTLSCEQNLNHDAMYWYRQDPGQGLRLIYYSQIVNDFQKGDIAEGYSVSREKKESFPLTVTSAQKNPTAFYLCASSIGTGYQPQYFGPGTRLTVL.

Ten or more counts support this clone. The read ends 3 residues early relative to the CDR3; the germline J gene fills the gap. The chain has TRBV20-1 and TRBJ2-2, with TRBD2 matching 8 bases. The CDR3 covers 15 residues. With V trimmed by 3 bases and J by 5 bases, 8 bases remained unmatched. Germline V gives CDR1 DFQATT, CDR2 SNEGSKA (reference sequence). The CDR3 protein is CSASPAGEGTGELFF. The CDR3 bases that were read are TGCAGTGCTAGCCCAGCGGGAGAAGGAACCGGGGAG.

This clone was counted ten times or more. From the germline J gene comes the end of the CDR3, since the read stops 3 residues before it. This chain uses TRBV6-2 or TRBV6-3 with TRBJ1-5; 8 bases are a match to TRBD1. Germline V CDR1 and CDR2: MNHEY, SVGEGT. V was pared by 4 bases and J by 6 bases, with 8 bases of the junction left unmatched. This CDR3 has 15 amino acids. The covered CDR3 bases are TGTGCCAGCAGTTCGGGACAGGCGCTCCTTCAGCCC. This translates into CASSSGQALLQP. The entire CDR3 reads CASSSGQALLQPQHF.

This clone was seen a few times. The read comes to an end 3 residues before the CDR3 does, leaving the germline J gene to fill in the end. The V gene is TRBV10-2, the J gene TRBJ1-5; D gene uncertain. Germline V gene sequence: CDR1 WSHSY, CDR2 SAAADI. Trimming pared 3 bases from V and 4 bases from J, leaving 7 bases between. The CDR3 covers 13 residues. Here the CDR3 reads CASSEWANQPQHF. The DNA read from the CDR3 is TGCGCCAGCAGTGAATGGGCTAATCAGCCC.

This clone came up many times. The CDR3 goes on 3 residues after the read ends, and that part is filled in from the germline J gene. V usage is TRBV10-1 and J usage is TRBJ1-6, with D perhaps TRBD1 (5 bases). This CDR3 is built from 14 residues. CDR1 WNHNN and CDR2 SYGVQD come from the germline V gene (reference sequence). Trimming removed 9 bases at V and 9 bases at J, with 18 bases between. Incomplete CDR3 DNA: TGCGCCAGGGGGGGTGGTCTAAAATTTTCACCC. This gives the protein CARGGGLKFSP. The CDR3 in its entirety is CARGGGLKFSPLHF.

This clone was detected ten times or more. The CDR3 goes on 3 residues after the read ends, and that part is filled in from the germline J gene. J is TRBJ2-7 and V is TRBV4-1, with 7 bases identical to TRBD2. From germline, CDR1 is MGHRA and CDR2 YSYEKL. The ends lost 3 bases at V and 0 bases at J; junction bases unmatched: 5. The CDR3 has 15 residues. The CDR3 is CASSQTPSGSYEQYF. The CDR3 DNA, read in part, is TGCGCCAGCAGCCAGACTCCTAGCGGCTCCTACGAG.

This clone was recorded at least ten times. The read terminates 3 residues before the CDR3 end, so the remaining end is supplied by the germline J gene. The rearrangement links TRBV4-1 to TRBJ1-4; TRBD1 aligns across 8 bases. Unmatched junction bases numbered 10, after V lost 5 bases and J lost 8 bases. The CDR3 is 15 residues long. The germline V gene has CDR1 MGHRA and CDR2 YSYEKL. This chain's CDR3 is CASSFPRGRGEKLFF. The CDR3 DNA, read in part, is TGCGCCAGCAGCTTCCCCAGGGGGCGTGGGGAAAAA.

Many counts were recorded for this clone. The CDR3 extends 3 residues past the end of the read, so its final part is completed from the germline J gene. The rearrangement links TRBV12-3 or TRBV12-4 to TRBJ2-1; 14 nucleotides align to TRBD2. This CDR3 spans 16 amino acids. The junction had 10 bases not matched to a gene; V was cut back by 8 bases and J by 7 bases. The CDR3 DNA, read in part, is TGTGCCAGCGCCGGACCGGGACTAGCGGGAGCGAATGAG. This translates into CASAGPGLAGANE. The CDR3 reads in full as CASAGPGLAGANEQFF.

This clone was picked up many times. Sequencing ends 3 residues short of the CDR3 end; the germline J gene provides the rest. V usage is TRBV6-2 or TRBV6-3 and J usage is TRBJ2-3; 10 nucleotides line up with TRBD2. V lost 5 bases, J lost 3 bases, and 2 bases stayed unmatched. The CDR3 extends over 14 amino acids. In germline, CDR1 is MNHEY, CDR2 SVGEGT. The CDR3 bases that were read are TGTGCCAGCAGTGGGGGACTAGCGACAGATACG. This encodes CASSGGLATDT. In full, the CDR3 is CASSGGLATDTQYF.

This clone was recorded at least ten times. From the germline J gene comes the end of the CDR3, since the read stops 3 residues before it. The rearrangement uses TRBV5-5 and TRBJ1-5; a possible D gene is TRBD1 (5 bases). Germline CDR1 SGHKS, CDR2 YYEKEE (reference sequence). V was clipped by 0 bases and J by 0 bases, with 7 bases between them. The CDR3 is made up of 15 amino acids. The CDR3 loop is CASSLEGDSNQPQHF. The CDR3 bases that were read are TGTGCCAGCAGCTTGGAAGGGGATAGCAATCAGCCC. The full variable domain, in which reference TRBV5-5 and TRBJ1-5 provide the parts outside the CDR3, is DAGVTQSPTHLIKTRGQQVTLRCSPISGHKSVSWYQQVLGQGPQFIFQYYEKEERGRGNFPDRFSARQFPNYSSELNVNALLLGDSALYLCASSLEGDSNQPQHFGDGTRLSIL.

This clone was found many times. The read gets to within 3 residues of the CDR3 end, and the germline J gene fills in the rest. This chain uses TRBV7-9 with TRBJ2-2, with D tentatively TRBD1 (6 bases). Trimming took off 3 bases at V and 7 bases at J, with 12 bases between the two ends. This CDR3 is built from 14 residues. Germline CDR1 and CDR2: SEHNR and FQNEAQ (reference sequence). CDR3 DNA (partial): TGTGCCAGCAGCTTCGGGACAACTAGCGGGGAG. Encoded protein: CASSFGTTSGE. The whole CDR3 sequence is CASSFGTTSGELFF.

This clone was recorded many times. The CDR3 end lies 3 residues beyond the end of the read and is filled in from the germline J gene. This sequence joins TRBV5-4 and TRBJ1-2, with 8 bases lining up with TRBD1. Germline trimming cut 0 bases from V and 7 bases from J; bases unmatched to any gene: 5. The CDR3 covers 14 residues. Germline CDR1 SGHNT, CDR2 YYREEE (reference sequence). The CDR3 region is CASSLVGQVSGYTF. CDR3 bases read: TGTGCCAGCAGCTTGGTGGGACAGGTCTCTGGC.